The 11 T cell receptor beta chains in this list originate from one sample, sequenced in a study of T cells in Graves' hyperthyroidism and ophthalmopathy. RNA transcripts served as the template for amplifying TCR beta CDR3 regions. The TCR CDR3 first-round RT-PCR relied on the HTBI primer set. TCRdb called the multiplex PCR reads again in MiXCR, with one record for every CDR3 protein. The sample carries about 580,000 distinct CDR3 sequences, approximately 15% recorded once. Sequencing input: blood. The receptors were gathered from a woman between 25 and 40 years old with Graves' hyperthyroidism that later progressed to Graves' ophthalmopathy.

This clonotype has a count of ten or more. The chain uses TRBV7-2 and TRBJ2-3; D is tentatively TRBD1 or TRBD2 (5 bases each). CDR3 length: 16 amino acids. V lost 7 bases to trimming and J lost 4 bases, with 21 bases between them. Germline V gene data show CDR1 as SGHTA and CDR2 as FQGNSA. CDR3 sequence: CASTKGTFGGADTQYF. CDR3 bases: TGTGCCAGCACCAAAGGGACCTTCGGTGGGGCAGATACGCAGTATTTT.

About this clonotype itself: This may come from a read error, since a much larger clone is one base off. V gene TRBV19 combines with J gene TRBJ1-1; D is perhaps TRBD1 (5 bases). V was clipped by 5 bases and J by 3 bases, with 19 bases between them. The CDR3 covers 16 residues. Per the germline V gene, CDR1 is LNHDA and CDR2 is SQIVND (reference sequence). The CDR3 region is CASSDTWDPRDTEAFF. The CDR3 bases are TGTGCCAGTAGTGACACTTGGGACCCAAGGGACACTGAAGCTTTCTTT.

Many counts were recorded for this clonotype. The chain combines TRBV5-6 with TRBJ2-5; 8 bases map to TRBD2. The germline V gene encodes CDR1 SGHDT and CDR2 YYEEEE. The V gene end was trimmed by 7 bases and the J gene end by 2 bases; junction bases not matched to a gene: 4. This CDR3 has 13 amino acids. Here the CDR3 DNA reads TGTGCCAGCGTCACTAGCGGACAAGAGACCCAGTACTTC. Encoded protein: CASVTSGQETQYF.

This clonotype was seen repeatedly, ten times or more. This chain links TRBV3-1 with TRBJ1-1, with a possible D match to TRBD1 (6 bases). CDR1 LGHDT and CDR2 YNNKEL come from the germline V gene (reference sequence). The CDR3 runs 16 residues. Between the trimmed V and J ends, which lost 0 bases and 1 base, there was a span of 12 bases. The CDR3 DNA reads as TGTGCCAGCAGCCAAGATCGACACAGGGAGAACACTGAAGCTTTCTTT. As protein: CASSQDRHRENTEAFF.

This clonotype was picked up many times. V usage is TRBV9 and J usage is TRBJ2-7; D not certain. The germline gives CDR1 SGDLS, CDR2 YYNGEE. This CDR3 has 13 amino acids. Between the trimmed V and J ends, which lost 1 base and 4 bases, there was a span of 9 bases. In DNA form, the CDR3 reads TGTGCCAGCAGCGTAAGTCCAGGATACGAGCAGTACTTC. Translation: CASSVSPGYEQYF. The full variable domain, in which reference TRBV9 and TRBJ2-7 provide the parts outside the CDR3, is DSGVTQTPKHLITATGQRVTLRCSPRSGDLSVYWYQQSLDQGLQFLIQYYNGEERAKGNILERFSAQQFPDLHSELNLSSLELGDSALYFCASSVSPGYEQYFGPGTRLTVT.

In this sample, this clonotype turned up many times. The chain links TRBV7-9 to TRBJ2-7; the match to TRBD1 covers 8 bases. Germline loops: CDR1 SEHNR, CDR2 FQNEAQ (reference sequence). This CDR3 region has 13 residues. V shed 0 bases, J shed 5 bases, and the junction held 0 bases outside the gene matches. The CDR3 protein is CASSLATGDEQYF. The CDR3 nucleotides read TGTGCCAGCAGCTTAGCGACAGGGGACGAGCAGTACTTC.

The chain recombines TRBV6-5 with TRBJ2-5; 9 nucleotides agree with TRBD2. Germline CDR1 reads MNHEY; CDR2 reads SVGAGI. The V gene end was trimmed by 2 bases and the J gene end by 4 bases; junction bases not matched to a gene: 8. There are 16 residues in the CDR3. In DNA, the CDR3 is TGTGCCAGCAGTTACGGGGCGGGAGGGCTCGGAGAGACCCAGTACTTC. Translated: CASSYGAGGLGETQYF.

The chain is built from TRBV24-1 and TRBJ2-3, with 7 bases fitting TRBD2. The ends lost 5 bases at V and 7 bases at J; junction bases unmatched: 17. Germline V gives CDR1 KGHDR, CDR2 SFDVKD. The CDR3 runs 17 residues. The CDR3 reads CATSGPMGREKANTQYF. CDR3 nucleotides: TGTGCCACCAGTGGTCCTATGGGGCGGGAGAAAGCAAATACGCAGTATTTT.

This clonotype was seen many times. The chain couples TRBV6-1 to TRBJ1-1; TRBD1 aligns across 9 bases. Germline CDR1 MNHNS, CDR2 SASEGT. J was trimmed by 3 bases and V by 2 bases; bases with no gene match: 7. The CDR3 length is 16 residues. The CDR3 reads CASSELPTGGYTEAFF. CDR3 nucleotide sequence: TGTGCCAGCAGTGAACTTCCGACAGGGGGGTACACTGAAGCTTTCTTT.

This clonotype was counted between two and nine times. The chain uses TRBV7-3 and TRBJ1-1; D perhaps matches TRBD1 (5 bases). The CDR3 consists of 17 residues. CDR1 is SGHTA, CDR2 FQGTGA, per germline. Trimming removed 0 bases from V and 4 bases from J, with 18 bases in between. For the CDR3, the DNA is TGTGCCAGCAGCTTAACTTCGGGGGTCGAGGTTTTCACTGAAGCTTTCTTT. The encoded protein is CASSLTSGVEVFTEAFF.

This clonotype came up a few times. J is TRBJ2-1 and V is TRBV12-3 or TRBV12-4; D perhaps matches TRBD2 (6 bases). The CDR3 extends over 12 amino acids. V was pared by 2 bases and J by 16 bases, with 15 bases between. CDR3 sequence: CASSLSSTRRFF. The CDR3 nucleotides are TGTGCCAGCAGTTTATCGTCGACTAGGCGTTTCTTC.